This record concerns one T cell receptor (beta chain) sequence. Its target is not known. This sample was included in a study of cytomegalovirus exposure and HLA in healthy donors. Broader study findings: Investigators reported under 200 TCR beta chains as tied to cytomegalovirus. Three chains linked to CMV were shown in vitro to be specific for CMV antigens.

This CDR3 comprises 13 residues. J was trimmed by 7 bases and V by 5 bases; bases with no gene match: 6. Germline lookup yields CDR1 LNHDA and CDR2 SQIVND (reference sequence). The PCR ran on 60 Vbeta and 13 Jbeta primers. Profiling relied on immunoSEQ multiplex PCR, and the TCRdb table lists in-frame clones only, not all of them. The table lists more than 110,000 clones, approximately 79% of them singletons. This rearrangement joins TRBV19 to TRBJ1-2; 8 bases line up with TRBD1. The receptor's source is a man between 18 and 35 years old in good health and CMV-seronegative. Sequencing input: PBMCs. DNA of the CDR3: TGTGCCAGTAGTCTAGGACAGGGCGGTGGCTACACCTTC. Its translation is CASSLGQGGGYTF.